The 19 T cell receptor beta chains presented below share a single source sample, sequenced in a study of blood T cell repertoires in COVID-19. Sequencing was performed with immunoSEQ multiplex PCR; in TCRdb, only in-frame clones are kept and a portion is missing. The table records around 280,000 clones, roughly 90% of them present only once. The source material was peripheral blood. These TCRs come from a woman between 50 and 59 years old who had recovered from COVID-19.

The V and J genes are TRBV5-1 and TRBJ1-1, with D maybe TRBD1 (6 bases). The germline V gene encodes CDR1 SGHRS and CDR2 YFSETQ. The CDR3 extends over 15 amino acids. The V end lost 0 bases, the J end lost 4 bases, and 13 bases lay between the germline ends. The CDR3 spells CASSLEWGPGTEAFF. CDR3 DNA sequence: TGCGCCAGCAGCTTGGAGTGGGGGCCAGGCACTGAAGCTTTCTTT.

This chain uses TRBV7-2 with TRBJ1-2, with D unresolved. V lost 1 base, J lost 3 bases, and 6 bases lay in between. This CDR3 comprises 13 residues. In germline, CDR1 is SGHTA, CDR2 FQGNSA. This CDR3 reads CASSLDADYGYTF. The CDR3 DNA is TGTGCCAGCAGCTTAGACGCAGACTATGGCTACACCTTC. Combining the CDR3 with reference TRBV7-2 and TRBJ1-2 gives the whole variable domain GAGVSQSPSNKVTEKGKDVELRCDPISGHTALYWYRQSLGQGLEFLIYFQGNSAPDKSGLPSDRFSAERTGGSVSTLTIQRTQQEDSAVYLCASSLDADYGYTFGSGTRLTVV.

This clone was seen only a few times. V is TRBV6-2 or TRBV6-3 and J is TRBJ2-2, with D possibly being TRBD1 (5 bases). Germline V gives CDR1 MNHEY, CDR2 SVGEGT. CDR3 length: 14 amino acids. V gave up 2 bases and J gave up 6 bases, with 10 bases separating them. As DNA, the CDR3 is TGTGCCAGCAGTTACCCACAGGTTCCCGGGGAGCTGTTTTTT. Encoded protein: CASSYPQVPGELFF.

V is TRBV7-2 and J is TRBJ2-5; TRBD1 matches 10 bases. The germline gives CDR1 SGHTA, CDR2 FQGNSA. The CDR3 has 15 residues. V was pared by 5 bases and J by 4 bases, with 7 bases of the junction left unmatched. The CDR3 spells CASSGGQGHAETQYF. The CDR3 DNA reads as TGTGCCAGCAGCGGGGGACAGGGGCACGCAGAGACCCAGTACTTC.

In DNA, the CDR3 is TGCGCCAGCAGCTTGGAGGGGACAGGGGTGTATTTTCGAGAGACCCAGTACTTC. This encodes CASSLEGTGVYFRETQYF. The chain uses TRBV5-1 and TRBJ2-5; 10 positions match TRBD1. V was pared by 0 bases and J by 4 bases, with 12 bases of the junction left unmatched. Germline assignment: CDR1 SGHRS and CDR2 YFSETQ. The CDR3 covers 18 residues.

The chain combines TRBV19 with TRBJ2-5; TRBD2 matches 8 bases. CDR1 and CDR2 from the germline V gene are LNHDA and SQIVND (reference sequence). Trimming took 9 bases from V and 7 from J; bases not matched to a gene: 13. The CDR3 is made up of 14 amino acids. CDR3 nucleotide sequence: TGTGCCAGCGGGGCGACGGGAGGGCCAGGGACCCAGTACTTC. Protein: CASGATGGPGTQYF. Full variable domain (outside the CDR3, taken from reference TRBV19 and TRBJ2-5): DGGITQSPKYLFRKEGQNVTLSCEQNLNHDAMYWYRQDPGQGLRLIYYSQIVNDFQKGDIAEGYSVSREKKESFPLTVTSAQKNPTAFYLCASGATGGPGTQYFGPGTRLLVL.

The chain employs TRBV3-1 (or the pseudogene TRBV3-2) and TRBJ1-2, with a possible D match to TRBD1 (5 bases). Trimming stripped 1 base from V and 6 bases from J, with 9 bases between. Germline V lookup: CDR1 LGHDT, CDR2 YNNKEL (reference sequence). This CDR3 comprises 13 residues. The CDR3 DNA sequence: TGTGCCAGCAGCCAAGGCACAGGAAATGGCTACACCTTC. Amino acids: CASSQGTGNGYTF.

Of note for this clone: This sample includes further DNA sequences coding for the same CDR3. The chain joins TRBV6-5 to TRBJ1-5; D gene uncertain. Trimming pared 6 bases from V and 4 bases from J, leaving 10 bases between. Germline assignment: CDR1 MNHEY and CDR2 SVGAGI. The CDR3 has 13 residues. As DNA, the CDR3 is TGTGCCAGCAGCCCAGATCGAAATCAGCCCCAGCATTTT. This translates into CASSPDRNQPQHF.

The chain employs TRBV7-2 and TRBJ2-2; D is undetermined. Trimming cost V 5 bases and J 3 bases, with 13 bases left between them. Germline-derived CDR1 and CDR2 are SGHTA and FQGNSA. The CDR3 runs 15 residues. The CDR3 spells CASSLAIGYTGELFF. CDR3 in DNA: TGTGCCAGCAGCCTCGCTATCGGTTACACCGGGGAGCTGTTTTTT.

V is TRBV7-2 and J is TRBJ1-3, with a tentative D call TRBD1 (5 bases). CDR3 size: 16 residues. V was shortened by 1 base and J by 0 bases, with 10 bases between the two germline ends. The V gene's germline CDR1 is SGHTA and CDR2 FQGNSA. CDR3 in DNA: TGTGCCAGCAGCTTAGTGACAGTCCCCTCTGGAAACACCATATATTTT. Its translation is CASSLVTVPSGNTIYF.

The chain's CDR3 is CASSYTLAGRYNEQFF. CDR3 sequence (DNA): TGTGCCAGCAGTTACACTCTAGCGGGACGGTACAATGAGCAGTTCTTC. The rearrangement uses TRBV6-2 or TRBV6-3 and TRBJ2-1; 9 nucleotides match TRBD2. Germline CDR1 and CDR2: MNHEY and SVGEGT. Trimming at V came to 2 bases and at J to 4 bases, leaving 6 bases not matched to a gene. CDR3 length: 16 residues.

The chain is built from TRBV5-1 and TRBJ2-2; 9 positions agree with TRBD2. This CDR3 contains 16 residues. The V gene's germline CDR1 is SGHRS and CDR2 YFSETQ. V dropped 0 bases and J dropped 2; count of bases not matched to a gene: 2. Here the CDR3 reads CASSLVAGVNTGELFF. The CDR3 DNA is TGCGCCAGCAGCTTGGTAGCGGGGGTCAACACCGGGGAGCTGTTTTTT.

The J gene is TRBJ2-2, the V gene TRBV29-1; D is possibly TRBD2 (5 bases). The CDR3 is made up of 14 amino acids. V gave up 4 bases and J gave up 1 base, with 10 bases separating them. Germline values: CDR1 SQVTM, CDR2 ANQGSEA. In nucleotides, the CDR3 is TGCAGCGTTGTGGCCCGGGGGAACACCGGGGAGCTGTTTTTT. This gives the protein CSVVARGNTGELFF.

On this clone: This same CDR3 is encoded by further DNA sequences in the sample. The gene calls are TRBV10-3 and TRBJ1-1, with D perhaps matching TRBD1 (6 bases). The germline V and J ends were trimmed by 4 bases and 4 bases, with 7 bases remaining between them. The CDR3 totals 12 residues. From germline, CDR1 is ENHRY and CDR2 SYGVKD. The CDR3 bases are TGTGCCATCAGTGGGGGGCCCACTGAAGCTTTCTTT. It yields the protein CAISGGPTEAFF.

This clone was counted between two and nine times. This chain connects TRBV14 to TRBJ2-7; a weak D match, TRBD2 (5 bases). The CDR3 has 14 residues. Deletions cut 1 base from V and 3 bases from J, with 10 bases between. CDR1 and CDR2 from the germline V gene are SGHDN and FVKESK. CDR3 protein: CASSQGRRDYEQYF. The CDR3, as DNA: TGTGCCAGCAGCCAAGGGCGTCGGGACTACGAGCAGTACTTC.

This clone was seen only a few times. This sequence joins TRBV5-1 and TRBJ1-3; 8 nucleotides line up with TRBD1. V lost 1 base, J lost 0 bases, and 9 bases stayed unmatched. This CDR3 comprises 18 residues. Germline V gene lookup returns CDR1 SGHRS and CDR2 YFSETQ. The chain's CDR3 is CASSLSTRDRSSGNTIYF. The CDR3 DNA follows: TGCGCCAGCAGCTTGTCGACTAGGGACAGGAGCTCTGGAAACACCATATATTTT.

The chain couples TRBV5-1 to TRBJ1-1, with TRBD1 identical over 8 bases. In germline, CDR1 is SGHRS, CDR2 YFSETQ. CDR3 length equals 17 residues. V lost 2 bases, J lost 0 bases, and 9 bases stayed unmatched. CDR3 sequence: CASSFHDRGLMNTEAFF. The DNA of the CDR3 is TGCGCCAGCAGCTTTCATGACAGGGGACTTATGAACACTGAAGCTTTCTTT.

The chain recombines TRBV5-1 with TRBJ1-1; 7 bases map to TRBD1. Germline loops: CDR1 SGHRS, CDR2 YFSETQ. This CDR3 has 14 amino acids. J gave up 5 bases and V 1 base, and 5 bases lay outside the gene matches. CDR3 residues: CASSLTSGGTEAFF. The CDR3 DNA reads TGCGCCAGCAGCTTGACATCAGGGGGAACTGAAGCTTTCTTT.

This sequence joins TRBV15 and TRBJ1-1, with 8 bases fitting TRBD1. The CDR3 has 15 amino acids. Trimming took 3 bases from V and 0 from J; bases not matched to a gene: 3. The V gene's germline CDR1 is LNHNV and CDR2 YYDKDF (reference sequence). In nucleotides, the CDR3 is TGTGCCACCAGCAGCCGGACAGGGATGAACACTGAAGCTTTCTTT. Translating gives CATSSRTGMNTEAFF.